This TCR beta chain was identified in a study of long-term antiretroviral therapy in people with HIV. At survey level, the immunoSEQ assay was run in its v3.0 version. Generated by immunoSEQ multiplex PCR, the TCRdb table keeps only in-frame clones and is missing some. The profile shows fewer than 20,000 clones, 78% of them singletons. The J segment lost 10 bases and the V segment lost 5 bases, leaving 10 bases of the junction unmatched. Germline-derived CDR1 and CDR2 are SGHAT and FQDESV (reference sequence). CDR3 length equals 14 residues. Two or more post-ART PBMC samples, plus at least one pre-ART sample, were available for each donor.

This clonotype was obtained from a woman between 50 and 59 years old with HIV. The sequencing here drew on unsorted PBMCs, taken 0.3 years after starting antiretroviral therapy. The V gene is TRBV11-1, the J gene TRBJ2-2; TRBD1 matches 7 bases. CDR3 region: CASSLDGQAVELFF. Here the CDR3 DNA reads TGTGCCAGCAGCCTAGATGGACAGGCCGTGGAGCTGTTTTTT.